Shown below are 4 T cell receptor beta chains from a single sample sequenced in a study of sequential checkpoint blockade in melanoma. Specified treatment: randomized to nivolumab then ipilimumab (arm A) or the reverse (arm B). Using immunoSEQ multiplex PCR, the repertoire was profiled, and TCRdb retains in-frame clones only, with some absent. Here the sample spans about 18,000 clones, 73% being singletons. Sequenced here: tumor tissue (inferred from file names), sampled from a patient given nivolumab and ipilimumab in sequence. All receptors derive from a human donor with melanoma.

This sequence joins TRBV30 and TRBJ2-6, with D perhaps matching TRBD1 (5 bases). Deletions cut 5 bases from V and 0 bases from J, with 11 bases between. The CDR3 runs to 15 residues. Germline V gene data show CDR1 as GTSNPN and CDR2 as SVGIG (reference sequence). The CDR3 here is CAWDSISSGANVLTF. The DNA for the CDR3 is TGTGCCTGGGACAGCATCAGCTCTGGGGCCAACGTCCTGACTTTC.

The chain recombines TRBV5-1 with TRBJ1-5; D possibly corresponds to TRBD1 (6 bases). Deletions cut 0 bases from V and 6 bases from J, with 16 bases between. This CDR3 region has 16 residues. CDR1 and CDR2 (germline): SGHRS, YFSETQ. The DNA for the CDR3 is TGCGCCAGCAGCTTGGGAGGCAGGGGCCAGGGTCAGCCCCAGCATTTT. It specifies CASSLGGRGQGQPQHF.

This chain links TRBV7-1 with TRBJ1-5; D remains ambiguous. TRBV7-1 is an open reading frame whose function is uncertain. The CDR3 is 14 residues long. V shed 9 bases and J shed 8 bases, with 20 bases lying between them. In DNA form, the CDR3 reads TGTGCCAGAAGCCAGGTCAGGATCGGCGAGCCCCAGCATTTT. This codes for CARSQVRIGEPQHF.

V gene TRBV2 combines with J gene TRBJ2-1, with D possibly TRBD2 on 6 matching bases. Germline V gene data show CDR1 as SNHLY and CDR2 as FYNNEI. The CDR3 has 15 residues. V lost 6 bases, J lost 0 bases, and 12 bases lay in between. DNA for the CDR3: TGTGCCAGCAGAACGGACGGGAGCTCCTACAATGAGCAGTTCTTC. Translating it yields CASRTDGSSYNEQFF. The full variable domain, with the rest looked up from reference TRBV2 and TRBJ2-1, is EPEVTQTPSHQVTQMGQEVILRCVPISNHLYFYWYRQILGQKVEFLVSFYNNEISEKSEIFDDQFSVERPDGSNFTLKIRSTKLEDSAMYFCASRTDGSSYNEQFFGPGTRLTVL.